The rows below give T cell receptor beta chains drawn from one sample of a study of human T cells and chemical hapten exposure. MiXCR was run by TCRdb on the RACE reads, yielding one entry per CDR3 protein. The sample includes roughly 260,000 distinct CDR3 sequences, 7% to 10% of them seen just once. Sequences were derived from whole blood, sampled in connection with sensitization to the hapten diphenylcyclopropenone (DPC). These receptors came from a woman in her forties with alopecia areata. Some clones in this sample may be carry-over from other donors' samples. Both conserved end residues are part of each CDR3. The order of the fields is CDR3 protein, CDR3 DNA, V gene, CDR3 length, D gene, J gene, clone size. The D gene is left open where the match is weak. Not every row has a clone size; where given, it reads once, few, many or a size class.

cdr3_aa: CASSPPGLLSYEQYF; cdr3_nt: TGTGCCAGCAGCCCACCCGGACTACTCTCCTACGAGCAGTACTTC; v_call: TRBV11-1; cdr3_length: 15; d_call: -; j_call: TRBJ2-7; clone_size: many
cdr3_aa: CASSPSRGGPTEAFF; cdr3_nt: TGTGCCAGCAGCCCTTCCCGGGGGGGCCCCACTGAAGCTTTCTTT; v_call: TRBV9; cdr3_length: 15; d_call: -; j_call: TRBJ1-1; clone_size: few
cdr3_aa: CASSVLVNTGELFF; cdr3_nt: TGTGCCAGCAGCGTACTAGTGAACACCGGGGAGCTGTTTTTT; v_call: TRBV7-2; cdr3_length: 14; d_call: -; j_call: TRBJ2-2; clone_size: few
cdr3_aa: CASKGGTISETQYF; cdr3_nt: TGTGCCAGCAAAGGAGGGACTATTAGCGAGACCCAGTACTTC; v_call: TRBV7-2; cdr3_length: 14; d_call: TRBD2; j_call: TRBJ2-5; clone_size: -
cdr3_aa: CASSVRPMNTEAFF; cdr3_nt: TGTGCCAGCAGCGTAAGACCCATGAACACTGAAGCTTTCTTT; v_call: TRBV9; cdr3_length: 14; d_call: -; j_call: TRBJ1-1; clone_size: few
cdr3_aa: CASSATGTSGEFF; cdr3_nt: TGTGCCAGCAGCGCGACAGGGACGAGCGGGGAGTTCTTC; v_call: TRBV9; cdr3_length: 13; d_call: -; j_call: TRBJ2-1; clone_size: -
cdr3_aa: CASSYSGQGRGTDTQYF; cdr3_nt: TGTGCCAGCAGTTACTCCGGACAGGGAAGGGGCACAGATACGCAGTATTTT; v_call: TRBV6-5; cdr3_length: 17; d_call: TRBD1; j_call: TRBJ2-3; clone_size: few
cdr3_aa: CSVALTSGIADTQYF; cdr3_nt: TGCAGCGTTGCTCTGACTAGCGGGATAGCAGATACGCAGTATTTT; v_call: TRBV29-1; cdr3_length: 15; d_call: TRBD2; j_call: TRBJ2-3; clone_size: many
cdr3_aa: CASSRLSGNTIYF; cdr3_nt: TGTGCCAGCAGCCGTCTCTCTGGAAACACCATATATTTT; v_call: TRBV5-6; cdr3_length: 13; d_call: -; j_call: TRBJ1-3; clone_size: few
cdr3_aa: CASRSPGISGNTIYF; cdr3_nt: TGTGCCAGCAGGTCTCCAGGGATCTCTGGAAACACCATATATTTT; v_call: TRBV12-3/TRBV12-4; cdr3_length: 15; d_call: -; j_call: TRBJ1-3; clone_size: few
cdr3_aa: CASSQDLGLSTDTQYF; cdr3_nt: TGTGCCAGCAGCCAAGATCTCGGGCTAAGCACAGATACGCAGTATTTT; v_call: TRBV4-2; cdr3_length: 16; d_call: -; j_call: TRBJ2-3; clone_size: -
cdr3_aa: CSVDSRGEQYF; cdr3_nt: TGCAGCGTTGACTCAAGAGGAGAGCAGTACTTC; v_call: TRBV29-1; cdr3_length: 11; d_call: -; j_call: TRBJ2-7; clone_size: many
cdr3_aa: CASSQGNNRDRVREQYF; cdr3_nt: TGCGCCAGCAGCCAAGGTAATAACCGGGACAGGGTCCGCGAGCAGTACTTC; v_call: TRBV4-1; cdr3_length: 17; d_call: TRBD1; j_call: TRBJ2-7; clone_size: -
cdr3_aa: CATLGDQDYGYTF; cdr3_nt: TGTGCCACCCTTGGGGATCAGGACTATGGCTACACCTTC; v_call: TRBV24-1; cdr3_length: 13; d_call: -; j_call: TRBJ1-2; clone_size: few
cdr3_aa: CASSSPGAANQPQHF; cdr3_nt: TGTGCCAGCAGCTCCCCCGGGGCAGCTAATCAGCCCCAGCATTTT; v_call: TRBV7-9; cdr3_length: 15; d_call: -; j_call: TRBJ1-5; clone_size: many
cdr3_aa: CATSPGGRGAFGEQFF; cdr3_nt: TGTGCCACCAGCCCCGGGGGGAGGGGGGCCTTTGGTGAGCAGTTCTTC; v_call: TRBV24-1; cdr3_length: 16; d_call: -; j_call: TRBJ2-1; clone_size: few
cdr3_aa: CSAVKGEGYNEQFF; cdr3_nt: TGCAGTGCTGTCAAGGGAGAAGGCTACAATGAGCAGTTCTTC; v_call: TRBV20-1; cdr3_length: 14; d_call: -; j_call: TRBJ2-1; clone_size: many
cdr3_aa: CSATGLAGLTDTQYF; cdr3_nt: TGCAGTGCTACGGGACTAGCGGGGCTCACAGATACGCAGTATTTT; v_call: TRBV20-1; cdr3_length: 15; d_call: TRBD2; j_call: TRBJ2-3; clone_size: -
cdr3_aa: CAIRFDRGDYGYTF; cdr3_nt: TGTGCCATCAGATTCGACAGGGGAGACTATGGCTACACCTTC; v_call: TRBV10-3; cdr3_length: 14; d_call: TRBD1; j_call: TRBJ1-2; clone_size: many
cdr3_aa: CASSGQADGYTF; cdr3_nt: TGTGCCAGCAGTGGACAGGCTGATGGCTACACCTTC; v_call: TRBV12-3/TRBV12-4; cdr3_length: 12; d_call: TRBD1; j_call: TRBJ1-2; clone_size: few
cdr3_aa: CASSPGQFRRNTEAFF; cdr3_nt: TGTGCCAGCTCACCAGGGCAGTTCAGAAGGAACACTGAAGCTTTCTTT; v_call: TRBV18; cdr3_length: 16; d_call: -; j_call: TRBJ1-1; clone_size: few
cdr3_aa: CSAPDRGTEQYF; cdr3_nt: TGCAGTGCCCCTGACAGAGGGACCGAGCAGTACTTC; v_call: TRBV20-1; cdr3_length: 12; d_call: -; j_call: TRBJ2-7; clone_size: -
cdr3_aa: CASSSGVLAGGYNEQFF; cdr3_nt: TGTGCCAGCAGCTCAGGAGTACTAGCGGGGGGTTACAATGAGCAGTTCTTC; v_call: TRBV7-2; cdr3_length: 17; d_call: TRBD2; j_call: TRBJ2-1; clone_size: few
cdr3_aa: CSAPDPGLHGEGQYF; cdr3_nt: TGCAGTGCGCCGGACCCGGGACTCCATGGGGAAGGCCAGTACTTC; v_call: TRBV20-1; cdr3_length: 15; d_call: -; j_call: TRBJ2-5; clone_size: -
cdr3_aa: CASSFPGDRVSYEQYF; cdr3_nt: TGTGCCAGCAGTTTTCCCGGGGACAGGGTGTCCTACGAGCAGTACTTC; v_call: TRBV6-2/TRBV6-3; cdr3_length: 16; d_call: TRBD1; j_call: TRBJ2-7; clone_size: few
cdr3_aa: CASSLTSGSMETQYF; cdr3_nt: TGTGCCAGCAGCTTGACTAGCGGGAGTATGGAGACCCAGTACTTC; v_call: TRBV7-2; cdr3_length: 15; d_call: TRBD2; j_call: TRBJ2-5; clone_size: few
cdr3_aa: CASSFLGGALHF; cdr3_nt: TGTGCCAGCAGTTTTCTAGGAGGCGCCCTCCACTTT; v_call: TRBV27; cdr3_length: 12; d_call: -; j_call: TRBJ1-6; clone_size: many
cdr3_aa: CASSFIAGGPYEQYF; cdr3_nt: TGTGCCAGCAGTTTTATAGCGGGAGGACCCTACGAGCAGTACTTC; v_call: TRBV27; cdr3_length: 15; d_call: TRBD2; j_call: TRBJ2-7; clone_size: few
cdr3_aa: CASSRDRASEKLFF; cdr3_nt: TGTGCCAGCAGTCGGGACAGAGCTTCTGAAAAACTGTTTTTT; v_call: TRBV7-2; cdr3_length: 14; d_call: TRBD1; j_call: TRBJ1-4; clone_size: -
cdr3_aa: CASKVTGVNTEAFF; cdr3_nt: TGTGCCAGCAAGGTGACAGGGGTGAACACTGAAGCTTTCTTT; v_call: TRBV3-1; cdr3_length: 14; d_call: TRBD1; j_call: TRBJ1-1; clone_size: -
cdr3_aa: CASSISADTQYF; cdr3_nt: TGTGCCAGCAGTATCTCGGCAGATACGCAGTATTTT; v_call: TRBV12-3/TRBV12-4; cdr3_length: 12; d_call: -; j_call: TRBJ2-3; clone_size: -